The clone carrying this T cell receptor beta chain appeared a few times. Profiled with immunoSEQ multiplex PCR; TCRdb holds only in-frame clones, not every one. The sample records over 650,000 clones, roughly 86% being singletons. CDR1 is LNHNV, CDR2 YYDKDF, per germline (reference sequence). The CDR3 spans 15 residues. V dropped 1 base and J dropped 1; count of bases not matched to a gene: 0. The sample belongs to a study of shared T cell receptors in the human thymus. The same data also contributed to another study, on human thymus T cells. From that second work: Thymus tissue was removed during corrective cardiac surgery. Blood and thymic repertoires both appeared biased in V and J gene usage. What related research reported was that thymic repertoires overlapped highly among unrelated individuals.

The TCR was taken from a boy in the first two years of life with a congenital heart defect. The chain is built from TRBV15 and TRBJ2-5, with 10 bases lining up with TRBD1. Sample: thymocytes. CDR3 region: CATSRGDRGQETQYF. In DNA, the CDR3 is TGTGCCACCAGCAGAGGGGACAGGGGCCAAGAGACCCAGTACTTC.